This T cell receptor beta chain comes out of a study of graft-versus-host responses after intestinal transplantation. In the study overall: Recipients uniformly received anti-thymocyte globulin induction, followed by tacrolimus and steroids for approximately 3 years.

CDR1 is MGHRA and CDR2 is YSYEKL in the germline V gene. This CDR3 is built from 15 residues. V gave up 1 base and J gave up 2 bases, with 12 bases separating them. Generated by immunoSEQ multiplex PCR, the TCRdb table keeps only in-frame clones and is missing some. The sample contains about 69,000 clones, approximately 92% of which appear only once. This receptor was taken from a human patient who received an intestinal transplant, so some T cells may come from the graft donor. The chain carries TRBV4-1 and TRBJ2-7, with a tentative D call TRBD2 (6 bases). The sequencing used bone marrow, collected approximately 100 weeks after intestinal transplantation. The CDR3 loop reads CASSQGGDGAYEQYF. The DNA for the CDR3 is TGCGCCAGCAGCCAAGGCGGGGACGGGGCCTACGAGCAGTACTTC.